This TCR beta chain was captured in a study of memory CD4+ T cells and cytomegalovirus serostatus. A word on this clone: What it binds is not known.

Single viable CD3+CD4+CD8-CD45RO+ cells were sorted as the memory CD4+ T cells. Serostatus was set by detecting CMV pp150, pp28, p38, p52 IgG. The CDR3 loop spans 14 amino acids. Germline CDR1 SGDLS, CDR2 YYNGEE. V lost 0 bases and J lost 7; bases outside the gene matches: 1. In the original workflow: Out-of-frame sequences were removed, leaving 2 million to 2.5 million distinct TCRbeta sequences. TCRdb keeps only in-frame clones here, not all; method: immunoSEQ multiplex PCR. V, J and clone size are those of that table, while D and trimming were read from the DNA. There are about 64,000 clones in the sample; roughly three quarters occur only once, and nearly 0.9% lies in the top ten. General study findings and limits: Suggested: most of the CMV-linked TCR signature lies in CD4+ memory cells. Each of 67 CMV-associated TCRbeta sequences occurred in one to five individuals.

The sequence derives from an adult in good health and CMV-seronegative. The specimen sequenced was memory CD4+ T cells from blood. The chain combines TRBV9 with TRBJ1-4; 9 bases match TRBD1. CDR3 in amino acids: CASSVEGQGEKLFF. In DNA form, the CDR3 reads TGTGCCAGCAGCGTAGAGGGACAGGGTGAAAAACTGTTTTTT.